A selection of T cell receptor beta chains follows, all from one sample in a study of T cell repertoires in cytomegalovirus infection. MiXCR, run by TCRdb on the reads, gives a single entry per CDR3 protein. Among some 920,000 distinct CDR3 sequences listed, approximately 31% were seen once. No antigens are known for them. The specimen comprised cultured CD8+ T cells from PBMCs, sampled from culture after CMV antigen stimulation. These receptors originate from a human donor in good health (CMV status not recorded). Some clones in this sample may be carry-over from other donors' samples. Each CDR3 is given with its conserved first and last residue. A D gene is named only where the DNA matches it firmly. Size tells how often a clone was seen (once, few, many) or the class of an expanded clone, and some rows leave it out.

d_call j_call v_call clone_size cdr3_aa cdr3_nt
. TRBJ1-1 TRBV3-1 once CASSPDLIMNTEAFF TGTGCCAGCAGCCCGGACTTGATCATGAACACTGAAGCTTTCTTT
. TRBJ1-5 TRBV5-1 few CASSLASRADSNQPQHF TGCGCCAGCAGCTTGGCCTCCAGGGCGGACAGCAATCAGCCCCAGCATTTT
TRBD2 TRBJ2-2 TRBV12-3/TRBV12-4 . CASSAAGGNTGELFF TGTGCCAGCAGCGCCGCGGGAGGTAACACCGGGGAGCTGTTTTTT
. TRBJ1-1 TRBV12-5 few CASGSPGLDKNTEAFF TGTGCTAGTGGTTCCCCCGGGTTGGACAAGAACACTGAAGCTTTCTTT
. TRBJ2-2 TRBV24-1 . CATRGDLATGELFF TGTGCCACCAGGGGGGACTTAGCCACCGGGGAGCTGTTTTTT
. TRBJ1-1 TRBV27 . CASSLVQGGTEAFF TGTGCCAGCAGTTTAGTCCAGGGCGGTACTGAAGCTTTCTTT
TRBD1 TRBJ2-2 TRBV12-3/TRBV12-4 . CASRDWDRAGTGELFF TGTGCCAGCAGGGACTGGGACAGGGCAGGCACCGGGGAGCTGTTTTTT
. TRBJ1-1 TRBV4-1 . CASSQDSRNTEAFF TGCGCCAGCAGCCAGGATTCTCGGAACACTGAAGCTTTCTTT
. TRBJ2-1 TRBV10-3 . CTVLGLADNEQFF TGTACCGTCCTAGGGCTAGCAGACAATGAGCAGTTCTTC
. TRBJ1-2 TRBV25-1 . CATLLQDYGYTF TGTGCCACCCTACTCCAAGACTATGGCTACACCTTC
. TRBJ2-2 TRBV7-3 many CASSVDSNTGELFF TGTGCCAGCAGCGTGGACTCGAACACCGGGGAGCTGTTTTTT
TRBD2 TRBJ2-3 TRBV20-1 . CSAGNSGGIFGVDTQYF TGCAGTGCTGGCAATAGCGGGGGGATTTTTGGCGTGGATACGCAGTATTTT
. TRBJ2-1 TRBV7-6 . CASSLGGIGEYEQFF TGTGCCAGCAGCTTAGGGGGTATAGGGGAGTATGAGCAGTTCTTC
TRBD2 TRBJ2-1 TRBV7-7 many CASSPLGEGSYNEQFF TGTGCTAGCAGCCCACTGGGGGAGGGGTCCTACAATGAGCAGTTCTTC
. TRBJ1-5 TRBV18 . CASSPPSAHSNQPQHF TGTGCCAGCTCACCACCGTCGGCTCATAGCAATCAGCCCCAGCATTTT
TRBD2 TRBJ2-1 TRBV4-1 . CASSQGTSGGPSSYNEQFF TGCGCCAGCAGCCAAGGGACTAGCGGGGGCCCTAGCTCCTACAATGAGCAGTTCTTC
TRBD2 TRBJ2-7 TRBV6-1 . CASGAGELYEQYF TGTGCCAGCGGGGCGGGGGAATTGTACGAGCAGTACTTC
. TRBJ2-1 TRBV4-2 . CASSQEGVPGRADEQFF TGTGCCAGCAGCCAAGAAGGGGTTCCGGGCAGGGCGGATGAGCAGTTCTTC
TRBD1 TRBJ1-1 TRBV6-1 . CASSGVPTGRTEAFF TGTGCCAGCAGTGGAGTACCGACAGGGCGGACTGAAGCTTTCTTT
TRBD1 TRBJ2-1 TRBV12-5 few CASPGQGTTVDYNEQFF TGTGCTAGTCCGGGACAGGGGACGACCGTCGACTACAATGAGCAGTTCTTC
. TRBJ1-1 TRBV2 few CASSELTPNTEAFF TGTGCCAGCAGTGAGTTGACACCGAACACTGAAGCTTTCTTT
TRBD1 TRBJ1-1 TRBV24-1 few CATRGQDNTEAFF TGTGCCACCAGGGGACAGGACAACACTGAAGCTTTCTTT
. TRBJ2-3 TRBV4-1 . CASSHRENSPLTDTQYF TGCGCCAGCAGCCACCGTGAGAATAGCCCCCTCACAGATACGCAGTATTTT
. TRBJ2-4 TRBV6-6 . CASSRTKNIQYF TGTGCCAGCAGCCGGACTAAAAACATTCAGTACTTC
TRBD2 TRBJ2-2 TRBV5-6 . CASSPIAGGPRTGELFF TGTGCCAGCAGCCCAATAGCGGGGGGGCCAAGGACCGGGGAGCTGTTTTTT
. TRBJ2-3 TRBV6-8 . CASSPVPWGTDTQYF TGTGCCAGCAGTCCCGTCCCCTGGGGGACAGATACGCAGTATTTT
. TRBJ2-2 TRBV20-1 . CSASAGADTGELFF TGCAGTGCTAGTGCGGGGGCAGACACCGGGGAGCTGTTTTTT
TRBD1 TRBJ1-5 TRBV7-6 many CASSVNRGGSNQPQHF TGTGCCAGCAGCGTAAACAGGGGTGGTAGCAATCAGCCCCAGCATTTT
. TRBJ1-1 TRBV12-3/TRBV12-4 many CASTHRGARTEAFF TGTGCCAGCACTCATAGGGGGGCGCGCACTGAAGCTTTCTTT
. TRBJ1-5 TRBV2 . CASSLKGGIDSNQPQHF TGTGCCAGCAGTCTAAAGGGGGGGATAGATAGCAATCAGCCCCAGCATTTT
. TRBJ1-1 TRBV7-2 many CAAYYPGNTEAFF TGTGCCGCCTATTACCCCGGGAACACTGAAGCTTTCTTT
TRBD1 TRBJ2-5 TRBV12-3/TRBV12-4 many CASSPGQGSQETQYF TGTGCCAGCAGTCCCGGACAGGGGTCTCAAGAGACCCAGTACTTC
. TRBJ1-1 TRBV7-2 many CASSLYPPGGGMTEAFF TGTGCCAGCAGCTTATATCCCCCCGGGGGGGGCATGACTGAAGCTTTCTTT
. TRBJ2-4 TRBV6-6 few CASSYSGGGGNIQYF TGTGCCAGCAGTTACTCCGGGGGAGGTGGCAACATTCAGTACTTC
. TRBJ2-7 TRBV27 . CATGEQVDYEQYF TGTGCCACAGGGGAACAGGTTGACTACGAGCAGTACTTC
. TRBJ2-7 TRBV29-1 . CSVERWIAQWGYEQYF TGCAGCGTTGAACGATGGATTGCGCAATGGGGTTACGAGCAGTACTTC
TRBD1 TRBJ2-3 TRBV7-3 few CASLGGRATDTQYF TGTGCCAGCTTAGGGGGCAGGGCGACCGATACGCAGTATTTT
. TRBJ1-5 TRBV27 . CASRDWGQPQHF TGTGCCAGCAGGGATTGGGGTCAGCCCCAGCATTTT
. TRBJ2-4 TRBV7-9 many CASSLMGGQAKNIQYF TGTGCCAGCAGCTTAATGGGGGGGCAAGCCAAAAACATTCAGTACTTC
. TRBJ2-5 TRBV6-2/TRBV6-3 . CASSTGRRQETQYF TGTGCCAGCAGTACCGGACGGCGCCAAGAGACCCAGTACTTC
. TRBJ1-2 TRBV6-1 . CASSPEGPDGDYGYTF TGTGCCAGCAGTCCCGAGGGCCCAGACGGCGACTATGGCTACACCTTC
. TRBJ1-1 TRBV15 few CATSRDRQDLAFF TGTGCCACCAGCAGAGATAGGCAGGATCTCGCTTTCTTT
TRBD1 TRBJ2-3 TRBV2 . CASSQDSRDRGRDSTDTQYF TGTGCCAGCAGTCAAGATTCCCGGGACAGGGGACGCGATAGCACAGATACGCAGTATTTT
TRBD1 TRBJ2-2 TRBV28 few CASSFRQGAKAGELFF TGTGCCAGCAGTTTTCGGCAGGGGGCAAAAGCCGGGGAGCTGTTTTTT
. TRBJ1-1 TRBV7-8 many CASRKSGAERMNTEAFF TGTGCCAGCAGGAAAAGCGGGGCGGAACGCATGAACACTGAAGCTTTCTTT
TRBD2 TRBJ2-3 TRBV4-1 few CASSLLKRGGITDTQYF TGCGCCAGCAGCCTTCTCAAGCGGGGGGGCATAACAGATACGCAGTATTTT
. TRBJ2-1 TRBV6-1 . CASSYGNSEQFF TGTGCCAGCAGTTACGGGAATAGTGAGCAGTTCTTC
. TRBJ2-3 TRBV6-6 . CASRRHTDTQYF TGTGCCAGCCGGAGACACACAGATACGCAGTATTTT
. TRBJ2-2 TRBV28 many CASSFEGTVAGELFF TGTGCCAGCAGTTTCGAGGGGACGGTGGCCGGGGAGCTGTTTTTT
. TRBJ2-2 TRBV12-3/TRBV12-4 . CANSSVGSTGELFF TGTGCCAACAGTTCGGTCGGGTCCACCGGGGAGCTGTTTTTT
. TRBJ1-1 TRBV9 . CASSPREAWDIEAFF TGTGCCAGCAGCCCTCGGGAGGCTTGGGACATTGAAGCTTTCTTT
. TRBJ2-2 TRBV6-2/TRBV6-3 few CASSIPETANTGELFF TGTGCCAGCAGTATCCCCGAGACAGCGAACACCGGGGAGCTGTTTTTT
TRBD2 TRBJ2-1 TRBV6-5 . CASRNSGGLASSYNEQFF TGTGCCAGCAGGAATAGCGGGGGGCTGGCTAGCTCCTACAATGAGCAGTTCTTC
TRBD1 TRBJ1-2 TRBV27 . CASSLTGARIYGYTF TGTGCCAGCAGTCTGACAGGGGCCCGGATCTATGGCTACACCTTC
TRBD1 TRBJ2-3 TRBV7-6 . CASSLEGQGHTDTQYF TGTGCCAGCAGCTTAGAGGGACAGGGTCACACAGATACGCAGTATTTT
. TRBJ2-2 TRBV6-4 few CASSDSILGELFF TGTGCCAGCAGTGACTCGATATTAGGGGAGCTGTTTTTT
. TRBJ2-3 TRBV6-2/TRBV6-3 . CASTPGEGAADTQYF TGTGCCAGCACCCCCGGGGAGGGGGCGGCAGATACGCAGTATTTT
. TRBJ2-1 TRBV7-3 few CASSFKRRVNEQFF TGTGCCAGCAGCTTCAAAAGGAGGGTCAATGAGCAGTTCTTC
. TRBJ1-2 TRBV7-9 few CASSPGLLGYTF TGTGCCAGCAGCCCGGGCCTCCTTGGCTACACCTTC